The 27 T cell receptor beta chains given below trace back to one sample, sequenced in a study of cytomegalovirus exposure and HLA in healthy donors. A multiplex PCR was run with 60 Vbeta primers and 13 Jbeta primers. Profiling relied on immunoSEQ multiplex PCR, and the TCRdb table lists in-frame clones only, not all of them. The sample records fewer than 110,000 clones, more than 80% being singletons. Sequencing used PBMCs. The receptors come from a man aged 30 to 45 in good health and CMV-seronegative.

The chain is built from TRBV18 and TRBJ2-1; 11 nucleotides line up with TRBD2. CDR1 and CDR2 from the germline V gene are KGHSH and LQKENI. The CDR3 loop spans 15 amino acids. With 4 bases clipped from V and 4 bases from J, the junction kept 3 bases outside the gene matches. The CDR3 region is CASSQLAGVYNEQFF. The DNA for the CDR3 is TGTGCCAGCTCACAACTAGCGGGAGTATACAATGAGCAGTTCTTC.

Turning to this clone: In the same sample, other DNA sequences code for this CDR3. The chain is built from TRBV2 and TRBJ1-5; 10 bases agree with TRBD1. V shed 7 bases, J shed 6 bases, and the junction held 6 bases outside the gene matches. The CDR3 is 14 residues long. Germline CDR1 and CDR2: SNHLY and FYNNEI. CDR3: CASKATGGVQPQHF. DNA of the CDR3: TGTGCCAGCAAGGCGACAGGGGGCGTTCAGCCCCAGCATTTT.

The chain is built from TRBV29-1 and TRBJ2-7; D might be TRBD2 (7 bases). The V gene lost 0 bases and the J gene lost 1 base, with 13 bases spanning the gap. This CDR3 has 15 amino acids. Germline CDR1 reads SQVTM; CDR2 reads ANQGSEA. In nucleotides, the CDR3 is TGCAGCGTTGAAGAAGGGGGGGTCGGATCCTACGAGCAGTACTTC. Translated: CSVEEGGVGSYEQYF.

The chain has TRBV15 and TRBJ2-7; D is perhaps TRBD1 (5 bases). CDR1 and CDR2 (germline): LNHNV, YYDKDF (reference sequence). V shed 1 base and J shed 3 bases, with 10 bases lying between them. There are 14 residues in the CDR3. The CDR3 DNA follows: TGTGCCACCAGCAGAGGTGGACACGACTACGAGCAGTACTTC. It codes for CATSRGGHDYEQYF.

This rearrangement joins TRBV5-4 to TRBJ2-7; no clear D gene. The germline V gene encodes CDR1 SGHNT and CDR2 YYREEE (reference sequence). V lost 1 base and J lost 0, with 20 bases in between. The CDR3 consists of 18 residues. In DNA form, the CDR3 reads TGTGCCAGCAGCTTGATTGGGTTTGGCGGAATTAGCTCCTACGAGCAGTACTTC. Its protein product is CASSLIGFGGISSYEQYF.

This clone was found a few times. The V and J genes are TRBV12-5 and TRBJ1-1; 7 bases map to TRBD1. The CDR3 consists of 12 residues. Germline V CDR1 and CDR2: LGHNT, FRNRAP. V was clipped by 7 bases and J by 8 bases; unmatched bases: 7. The CDR3 DNA is TGTGCTAGTGCCTGGACAGGTTCCGAAGCTTTCTTT. Encoded protein: CASAWTGSEAFF.

The chain has TRBV29-1 and TRBJ2-7, with TRBD1 matching 7 bases. The V gene's germline CDR1 is SQVTM and CDR2 ANQGSEA. The CDR3 spans 13 residues. V shed 3 bases and J 3 bases; nucleotides not matched to a gene: 5. The CDR3 is CSVDVRDSYEQYF. CDR3 DNA: TGCAGCGTTGATGTCCGGGACAGCTACGAGCAGTACTTC.

This clone has a single count. V and J are TRBV30 and TRBJ1-2; no definite D call. Germline V lookup: CDR1 GTSNPN, CDR2 SVGIG (reference sequence). CDR3 length equals 14 residues. Trimming took off 5 bases at V and 4 bases at J, with 17 bases between the two ends. Written as DNA, the CDR3 is TGTGCCTGGGCCCTGCCGGGTGGCTCCTATGGCTACACCTTC. Residues: CAWALPGGSYGYTF.

The rearrangement uses TRBV7-8 and TRBJ1-1; 10 positions agree with TRBD1. This CDR3 has 15 amino acids. The trim removed 0 bases at V and 5 bases at J, leaving 3 bases unmatched. Germline loops: CDR1 SGHVS, CDR2 FQNEAQ. This chain's CDR3 is CASSLAGTGVTEAFF. DNA of the CDR3: TGTGCCAGCAGCTTAGCCGGGACAGGGGTTACTGAAGCTTTCTTT.

The rearrangement uses TRBV2 and TRBJ2-3; tentatively, D is TRBD1 (6 bases). Germline assignment: CDR1 SNHLY and CDR2 FYNNEI. There are 15 residues in the CDR3. V lost 6 bases and J lost 0, with 13 bases in between. CDR3: CASRGQSLSTDTQYF. CDR3 in DNA: TGTGCCAGCAGAGGACAGTCCCTAAGCACAGATACGCAGTATTTT. The whole variable domain, filled in from reference TRBV2 and TRBJ2-3, reads EPEVTQTPSHQVTQMGQEVILRCVPISNHLYFYWYRQILGQKVEFLVSFYNNEISEKSEIFDDQFSVERPDGSNFTLKIRSTKLEDSAMYFCASRGQSLSTDTQYFGPGTRLTVL.

This chain connects TRBV14 to TRBJ1-1; TRBD1 matches 7 bases. Trimming took 1 base from V and 0 from J; bases not matched to a gene: 14. The CDR3 has 19 residues. Germline lookup yields CDR1 SGHDN and CDR2 FVKESK. The CDR3 sequence is CASSQVAGTASRMNTEAFF. Here the CDR3 DNA reads TGTGCCAGCAGCCAAGTGGCCGGGACAGCCTCTAGAATGAACACTGAAGCTTTCTTT.

The V and J genes are TRBV15 and TRBJ2-5, with TRBD2 matching 7 bases. CDR1 and CDR2 from the germline V gene are LNHNV and YYDKDF (reference sequence). J lost 1 base, V lost 5 bases, and 4 bases had no gene match. The CDR3 has 14 amino acids. CDR3 in amino acids: CATSLGGTQETQYF. In nucleotides, the CDR3 is TGTGCCACCAGCCTCGGGGGGACCCAAGAGACCCAGTACTTC.

This clone was recorded once. At one boundary the junction diverges from the germline segment, which might be a read error. V usage is TRBV7-7 and J usage is TRBJ2-3, with TRBD2 identical over 9 bases. The CDR3 is made up of 16 amino acids. The germline CDR1 and CDR2 sequences are SSHAT and FNYEAQ (reference sequence). CDR3 amino acids: CASSPGSGGFTDTQYF. The CDR3 DNA sequence: TGTGCTAGCAGCCCGGGGAGCGGGGGGTTCACAGATACGCAGTATTTT.

This clone occurred a few times. V is TRBV7-6 and J is TRBJ2-2; 8 bases match TRBD2. V lost 3 bases to trimming and J lost 4 bases; unmatched junction nucleotides: 7. The CDR3 contains 16 residues. Germline CDR1 SGHVS, CDR2 FNYEAQ. This chain's CDR3 is CASSLPGGGRTGELFF. CDR3 nucleotides: TGTGCCAGCAGCTTGCCTGGCGGGGGGCGCACCGGGGAGCTGTTTTTT.

V usage is TRBV9 and J usage is TRBJ2-7, with 8 bases that match TRBD1. The CDR3 loop spans 14 amino acids. CDR1 and CDR2 (germline): SGDLS, YYNGEE. The V segment lost 4 bases and the J segment 3 bases; nucleotides outside the gene matches: 6. CDR3 in amino acids: CASSPQDRGYEQYF. In nucleotides, the CDR3 is TGTGCCAGCAGCCCCCAAGACAGGGGCTACGAGCAGTACTTC.

The V and J genes are TRBV11-3 and TRBJ2-3, with 14 bases lining up with TRBD2. The trim removed 1 base at V and 5 bases at J, leaving 5 bases unmatched. Germline V gives CDR1 SGHNT, CDR2 YENEEA. The CDR3 is 17 residues long. CDR3 residues: CASSLGLAGGPGDTQYF. The CDR3 DNA follows: TGTGCCAGCAGCTTAGGACTAGCGGGGGGGCCTGGAGATACGCAGTATTTT.

V gene TRBV19 combines with J gene TRBJ2-7; maybe TRBD1 (6 bases). The CDR3 loop spans 16 amino acids. Trimming cost V 3 bases and J 5 bases, with 20 bases left between them. Germline-derived CDR1 and CDR2 are LNHDA and SQIVND (reference sequence). The CDR3 sequence is CASSIAHRVKIHEQYF. The CDR3 nucleotides read TGTGCCAGTAGTATCGCCCACAGGGTGAAGATCCACGAGCAGTACTTC.

The genes are TRBV9 and TRBJ1-1; no clear D gene. V dropped 4 bases and J dropped 0 bases, with 7 bases sitting between them. The germline V gene encodes CDR1 SGDLS and CDR2 YYNGEE. The CDR3 is made up of 13 amino acids. The CDR3 sequence is CASSSDLNTEAFF. DNA of the CDR3: TGTGCCAGCAGCTCAGATTTGAACACTGAAGCTTTCTTT.

The chain employs TRBV6-6 and TRBJ2-3; D might be TRBD1 (5 bases). Trimming took 0 bases from V and 4 from J, leaving 11 bases between them. The CDR3 extends over 15 amino acids. Germline CDR1 MNHNY, CDR2 SVGAGI (reference sequence). The DNA for the CDR3 is TGTGCCAGCAGTTACTCGGGTCAGGGCGCAGATACGCAGTATTTT. Translation gives CASSYSGQGADTQYF.

This chain connects TRBV5-4 to TRBJ2-1, with 8 nucleotides matching TRBD2. Germline lookup yields CDR1 SGHNT and CDR2 YYREEE (reference sequence). The CDR3 has 15 amino acids. V trimming: 2 bases; J trimming: 5 bases; junction bases outside the gene matches: 6. The CDR3 sequence is CASSFIAGNHNEQFF. CDR3 nucleotides: TGTGCCAGCAGCTTCATAGCGGGGAACCACAATGAGCAGTTCTTC.

The rearrangement links TRBV10-3 to TRBJ2-7, with 13 bases identical to TRBD2. CDR3 length equals 15 residues. Germline CDR1 reads ENHRY; CDR2 reads SYGVKD. V gave up 4 bases and J gave up 4 bases; unmatched junction bases: 4. CDR3 DNA sequence: TGTGCCATCAGTGGGGGACTAGCGGGACAGTACGAGCAGTACTTC. Translating gives CAISGGLAGQYEQYF.

This chain connects TRBV28 to TRBJ1-1, with a tentative D call TRBD1 (6 bases). This CDR3 is built from 12 residues. The ends were cut back, 7 bases at V and 10 bases at J, with 16 bases in the middle. Germline V lookup: CDR1 MDHEN, CDR2 SYDVKM. DNA for the CDR3: TGTGCCAGCAATCAGGGGTCACGAGTAGCTTTCTTT. Translation gives CASNQGSRVAFF.

The chain couples TRBV27 to TRBJ2-7, with 9 bases identical to TRBD2. This CDR3 has 21 residues. V lost 1 base, J lost 4 bases, and 23 bases stayed unmatched. Germline CDR1 MNHEY, CDR2 SMNVEV (reference sequence). The CDR3 region is CASSLYLAGGSQLAVSYEQYF. The CDR3 DNA is TGTGCCAGCAGTTTATATTTGGCGGGGGGGTCCCAACTAGCGGTATCTTACGAGCAGTACTTC.

This chain links TRBV5-1 with TRBJ2-7; TRBD1 aligns across 11 bases. V gave up 6 bases and J gave up 0 bases; unmatched junction bases: 5. The CDR3 covers 15 residues. Germline V gene sequence: CDR1 SGHRS, CDR2 YFSETQ. Here the CDR3 reads CASNRGTGGSYEQYF. The CDR3 nucleotides read TGCGCCAGCAACCGTGGGACAGGGGGCTCCTACGAGCAGTACTTC. Together with reference TRBV5-1 and TRBJ2-7, the CDR3 gives the full variable domain: KAGVTQTPRYLIKTRGQQVTLSCSPISGHRSVSWYQQTPGQGLQFLFEYFSETQRNKGNFPGRFSGRQFSNSRSEMNVSTLELGDSALYLCASNRGTGGSYEQYFGPGTRLTVT.

CDR3 protein: CSADRNTGELFF. Here the CDR3 DNA reads TGCAGCGCGGACAGGAACACCGGGGAGCTGTTTTTT. V is TRBV29-1 and J is TRBJ2-2, with D possibly being TRBD1 (6 bases). The CDR3 covers 12 residues. Germline values: CDR1 SQVTM, CDR2 ANQGSEA. With 7 bases removed from V and 1 base from J, the gap between germline ends came to 7 bases.

The chain has TRBV11-2 and TRBJ1-5; 8 bases line up with TRBD1. The CDR3 runs to 13 residues. The V and J ends lost 8 bases and 3 bases, in that order; junction bases with no gene match: 3. CDR1 is SGHAT and CDR2 is FQNNGV in the germline V gene. In DNA, the CDR3 is TGTGCCAGCGGACAGGGTAACAATCAGCCCCAGCATTTT. It encodes CASGQGNNQPQHF.

The chain carries TRBV5-1 and TRBJ2-2; no reliable D call. In germline, CDR1 is SGHRS, CDR2 YFSETQ. CDR3 length equals 14 residues. V was shortened by 1 base and J by 0 bases, with 4 bases between the two germline ends. The CDR3 bases are TGCGCCAGCAGCTTGCCCACGAACACCGGGGAGCTGTTTTTT. This gives the protein CASSLPTNTGELFF.